This T cell receptor beta chain was sequenced for a study of CD8+ T cells in alopecia areata. For the study at large: Patients received oral tofacitinib, 5 to 10 mg twice daily, for moderate-to-severe alopecia areata. Severity was scored as percentage of affected scalp area in treated patients.

Treatment specified: oral pan-JAK inhibitor, 5-10 mg twice daily. The germline CDR1 and CDR2 sequences are LNHDA and SQIVND (reference sequence). The V end was cut by 0 bases, the J end by 5 bases, with 5 bases between. The CDR3 runs to 13 residues. Study-wide points: Higher clonality than in normal scalp was seen in lesional scalp, especially alopecia totalis/universalis. Expanded CD8+ clones among the top 100, as well as scalp clonality, were significantly decreased by tofacitinib.

Extracted from the samples, RNA was reverse transcribed into cDNA to serve as the sequencing template. Assay used: immunoSEQ multiplex PCR; TCRdb lists only in-frame clones, some missing. The sample comprises roughly 110,000 clones, roughly 55% of which are singletons, and 12% rests with the top ten. Only a few counts were recorded for this clone. Its antigen remains unknown. This TCR came from a human donor with alopecia areata. The rearrangement joins TRBV19 to TRBJ2-1; no definite D call. The material was CD8+ T cells sorted from blood, obtained at week 24, from a patient treated with tofacitinib. DNA for the CDR3: TGTGCCAGTAGTATAGATCAGGACAATGAGCAGTTCTTC. Its protein is CASSIDQDNEQFF.